This T cell receptor beta chain came from a study of cytomegalovirus exposure and HLA in healthy donors. General study results and limits: TCR association rates varied by HLA locus in a later analysis, with DRB1 highest and HLA-C lowest.

This clone was found a few times. Its antigen is as yet unknown. The V gene's germline CDR1 is SGHRS and CDR2 YFSETQ. The CDR3 is 14 residues long. The ends were cut back, 0 bases at V and 3 bases at J, with 10 bases in the middle. Primers included in the PCR were 60 Vbeta and 13 Jbeta primers. Measured with immunoSEQ multiplex PCR; TCRdb has only the in-frame clones, and not every one. This sample has roughly 120,000 clones, with over 15% found just once. The rearrangement joins TRBV5-1 to TRBJ2-7, with TRBD1 as a possible D gene (6 bases). This receptor was identified in a woman aged 18-29 years in good health and CMV-seronegative. Sequenced input: PBMCs. CDR3 sequence: CASSLAGTNYEQYF. CDR3 nucleotides: TGCGCCAGCAGCTTGGCCGGGACAAACTACGAGCAGTACTTC. The full variable domain, completed using reference TRBV5-1 and TRBJ2-7, is KAGVTQTPRYLIKTRGQQVTLSCSPISGHRSVSWYQQTPGQGLQFLFEYFSETQRNKGNFPGRFSGRQFSNSRSEMNVSTLELGDSALYLCASSLAGTNYEQYFGPGTRLTVT.